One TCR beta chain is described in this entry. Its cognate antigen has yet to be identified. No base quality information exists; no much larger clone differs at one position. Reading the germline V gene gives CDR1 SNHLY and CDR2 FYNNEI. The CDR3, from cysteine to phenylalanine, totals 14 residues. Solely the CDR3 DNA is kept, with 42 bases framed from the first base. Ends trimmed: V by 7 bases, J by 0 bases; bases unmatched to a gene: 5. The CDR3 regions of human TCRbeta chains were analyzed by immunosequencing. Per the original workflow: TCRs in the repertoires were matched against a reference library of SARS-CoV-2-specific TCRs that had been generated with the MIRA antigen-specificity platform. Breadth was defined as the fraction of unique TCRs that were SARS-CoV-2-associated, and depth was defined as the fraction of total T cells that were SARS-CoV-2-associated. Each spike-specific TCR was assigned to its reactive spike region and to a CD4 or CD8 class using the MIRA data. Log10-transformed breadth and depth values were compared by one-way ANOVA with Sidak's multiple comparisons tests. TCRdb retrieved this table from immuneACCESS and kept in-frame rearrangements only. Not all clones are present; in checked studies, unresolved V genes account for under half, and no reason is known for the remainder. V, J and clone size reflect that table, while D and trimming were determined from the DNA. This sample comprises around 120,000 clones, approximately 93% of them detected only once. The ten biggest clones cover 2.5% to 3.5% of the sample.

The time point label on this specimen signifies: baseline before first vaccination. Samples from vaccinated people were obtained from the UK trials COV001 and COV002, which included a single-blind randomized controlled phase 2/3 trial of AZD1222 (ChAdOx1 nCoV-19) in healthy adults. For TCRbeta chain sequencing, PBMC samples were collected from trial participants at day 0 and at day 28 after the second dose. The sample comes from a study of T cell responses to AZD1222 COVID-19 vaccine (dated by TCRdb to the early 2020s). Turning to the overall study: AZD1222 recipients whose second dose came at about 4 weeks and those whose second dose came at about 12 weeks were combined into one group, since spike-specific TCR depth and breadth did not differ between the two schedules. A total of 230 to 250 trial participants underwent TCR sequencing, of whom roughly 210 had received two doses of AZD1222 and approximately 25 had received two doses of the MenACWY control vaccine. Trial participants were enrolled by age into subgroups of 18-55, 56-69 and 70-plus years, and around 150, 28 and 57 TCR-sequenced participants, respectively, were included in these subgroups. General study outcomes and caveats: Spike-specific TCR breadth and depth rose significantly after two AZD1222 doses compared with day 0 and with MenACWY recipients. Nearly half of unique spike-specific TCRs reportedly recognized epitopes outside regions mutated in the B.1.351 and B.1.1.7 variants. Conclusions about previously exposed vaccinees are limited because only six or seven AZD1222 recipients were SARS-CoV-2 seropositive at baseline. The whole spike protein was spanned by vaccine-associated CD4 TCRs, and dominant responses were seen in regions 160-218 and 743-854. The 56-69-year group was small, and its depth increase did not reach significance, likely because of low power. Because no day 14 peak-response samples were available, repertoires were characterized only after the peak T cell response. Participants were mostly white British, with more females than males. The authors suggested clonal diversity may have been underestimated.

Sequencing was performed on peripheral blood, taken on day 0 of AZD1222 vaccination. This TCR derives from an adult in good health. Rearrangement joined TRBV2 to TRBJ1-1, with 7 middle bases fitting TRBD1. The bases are TGTGCCAGCAAGCTACAGGGGATGAACACTGAAGCTTTCTTT. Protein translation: CASKLQGMNTEAFF.